The text below deals with one TCR beta chain. Germline CDR1 reads LNHDA; CDR2 reads SQIVND (reference sequence). CDR3 length: 15 residues. Between the trimmed V and J ends, which lost 7 bases and 1 base, there was a span of 15 bases. This record belongs to a study of blood T cell repertoires in COVID-19. How the authors handled the data: From reference gene primer amplification, estimates of nucleated cell counts were derived. The table came from immunoSEQ multiplex PCR; TCRdb's copy has only in-frame clones and leaves some out. That table supplies the V and J calls and clone size; D and trimming were determined from the DNA. The sample records 40,000 to 50,000 clones, less than 80% being singletons.

The sequence came from a man aged 70 or older with acute or convalescent COVID-19. The specimen sequenced was peripheral blood. The V and J genes are TRBV19 and TRBJ2-3; weak D call: TRBD2 (5 bases). The CDR3 DNA is TGTGCCAGTATGATGGCTAGCATGCGCACAGATACGCAGTATTTT. Residues: CASMMASMRTDTQYF.